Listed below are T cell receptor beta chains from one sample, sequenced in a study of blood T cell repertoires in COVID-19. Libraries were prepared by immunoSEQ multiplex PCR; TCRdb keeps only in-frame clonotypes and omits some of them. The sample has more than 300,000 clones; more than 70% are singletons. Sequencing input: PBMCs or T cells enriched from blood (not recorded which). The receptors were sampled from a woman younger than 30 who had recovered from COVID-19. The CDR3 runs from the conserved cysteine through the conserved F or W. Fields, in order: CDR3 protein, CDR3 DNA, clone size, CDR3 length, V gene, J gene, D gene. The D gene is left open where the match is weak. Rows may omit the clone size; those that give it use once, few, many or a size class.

CATSDLPRAGSGANVLTF	TGTGCCACCAGTGATTTGCCTCGGGCGGGCTCTGGGGCCAACGTCCTGACTTTC	NA	18	TRBV24-1	TRBJ2-6	NA
CAISESPGTGGDTEAFF	TGTGCCATCAGTGAGAGTCCCGGGACAGGGGGAGACACTGAAGCTTTCTTT	NA	17	TRBV10-3	TRBJ1-1	TRBD1
CASSSRGRNPLNEQFF	TGCGCCAGCAGCTCCAGGGGTCGAAATCCCCTCAATGAGCAGTTCTTC	NA	16	TRBV5-1	TRBJ2-1	NA
CASSVAGNEQFF	TGTGCCAGCAGCGTAGCGGGAAATGAGCAGTTCTTC	once	12	TRBV9	TRBJ2-1	NA
CASSIRQGRSYGYTF	TGTGCCAGCAGTATTCGACAGGGTAGATCATATGGCTACACCTTC	NA	15	TRBV28	TRBJ1-2	TRBD1
CAWSGTALAKNIQYF	TGTGCCTGGAGCGGGACAGCTCTAGCCAAAAACATTCAGTACTTC	once	15	TRBV30	TRBJ2-4	TRBD1
CASSLAGQGNSPLHF	TGCGCCAGCAGCTTGGCGGGACAGGGCAATTCACCCCTCCACTTT	once	15	TRBV5-1	TRBJ1-6	TRBD1
CSVEGATGELFF	TGCAGCGTAGAGGGAGCCACCGGGGAGCTGTTTTTT	NA	12	TRBV29-1	TRBJ2-2	NA
CASGPTGPVTQYF	TGTGCCAGCGGACCCACAGGGCCAGTTACGCAGTATTTT	NA	13	TRBV2	TRBJ2-3	NA
CASSHVRAFYGYTF	TGTGCCAGCAGCCATGTGCGTGCCTTCTATGGCTACACCTTC	once	14	TRBV6-1	TRBJ1-2	NA
CASSYSEATGGLEQFF	TGTGCCAGCAGTTACTCGGAAGCGACAGGGGGTCTTGAGCAGTTCTTC	once	16	TRBV6-5	TRBJ2-1	TRBD1
CASSSGQLRILTGDGYTF	TGCGCCAGCAGCTCGGGACAGTTGAGGATACTGACAGGGGATGGCTACACCTTC	NA	18	TRBV5-1	TRBJ1-2	TRBD1
CASSLGEVRSGGFQETQYF	TGTGCCAGCAGCTTAGGGGAGGTGCGGAGCGGGGGGTTCCAAGAGACCCAGTACTTC	once	19	TRBV7-2	TRBJ2-5	TRBD2
CASSMALAGGPWPDTQYF	TGTGCCAGTAGTATGGCCCTAGCGGGGGGGCCTTGGCCAGATACGCAGTATTTT	NA	18	TRBV19	TRBJ2-3	TRBD2
CASSERTVNYGYTF	TGTGCCAGCAGTGAACGGACAGTTAACTATGGCTACACCTTC	NA	14	TRBV6-1	TRBJ1-2	NA
CAWSGAGQGYEQYF	TGTGCCTGGAGTGGCGCGGGACAGGGATACGAGCAGTACTTC	NA	14	TRBV30	TRBJ2-7	TRBD1
CATEEGGIINSPLHF	TGTGCCACCGAGGAGGGGGGGATTATTAATTCACCCCTCCACTTT	NA	15	TRBV25-1	TRBJ1-6	NA
CASSLRQGSDEQFF	TGTGCCAGCAGCTTACGTCAGGGGTCCGATGAGCAGTTCTTC	NA	14	TRBV7-9	TRBJ2-1	NA
CAWSGGGQGRNYGYTF	TGTGCCTGGAGTGGTGGGGGACAGGGACGTAACTATGGCTACACCTTC	NA	16	TRBV30	TRBJ1-2	TRBD1
CATSSTGTTRGYTF	TGTGCCACCAGCAGCACCGGGACAACTAGAGGCTACACCTTC	few	14	TRBV15	TRBJ1-2	NA
CASSPGQAGSGNTIYF	TGCGCCAGCAGCCCCGGACAGGCCGGCTCTGGAAACACCATATATTTT	NA	16	TRBV5-1	TRBJ1-3	TRBD1
CAWSDPSGGYTF	TGTGCCTGGAGTGATCCTAGTGGTGGCTACACCTTC	NA	12	TRBV30	TRBJ1-2	NA
CASSQEGIYEQYF	TGTGCCAGCAGCCAGGAGGGGATCTACGAGCAGTACTTC	NA	13	TRBV7-9	TRBJ2-7	NA
CSVDLAGGNTGELFF	TGCAGCGTTGACCTAGCGGGGGGGAACACCGGGGAGCTGTTTTTT	NA	15	TRBV29-1	TRBJ2-2	TRBD2